The clone carrying this T cell receptor beta chain came up a few times. Its antigen is still unknown. The data were taken from a study of cytomegalovirus exposure and HLA in healthy donors. Across the study: Out of 150 million to 200 million T cells, an earlier analysis found over 90 million unique TCR beta sequences in total.

The PCR contained 60 Vbeta and 13 Jbeta primers. TCRdb's table, derived via immunoSEQ multiplex PCR, lists solely in-frame clones and lacks some. The sample shows approximately 170,000 clones, roughly four fifths of them seen only once. The CDR3 is 13 residues long. Germline trimming cut 7 bases from V and 5 bases from J; bases unmatched to any gene: 7. The V gene's germline CDR1 is SQVTM and CDR2 ANQGSEA. Study findings and constraints: Reportedly, a later analysis found an Asian-associated ancestry cluster had fewer N-insertions than the approximately 670-donor mean. Researchers reported in a later analysis that a missense DCLRE1C variant was tied to TCR beta V- and J-gene trimming. Reportedly, TCR beta sequences accurately predicted HLA-A and HLA-B alleles in most subjects.

The chain has TRBV29-1 and TRBJ2-7; 11 positions agree with TRBD2. The TCR was taken from a man aged 50-59 years in good health and CMV-seropositive. The specimen sequenced was PBMCs. The CDR3 bases are TGCAGCGCCGGGACTAGCGGACTCCACGAGCAGTACTTC. This codes for CSAGTSGLHEQYF.